This T cell receptor beta chain was profiled in a study of T cell repertoires in cytomegalovirus infection. Study-wide context: As its CMV epitopes, the study selected recently identified HLA-C-restricted and well-studied HLA-B-restricted targets. From public TCR beta signatures came an indication of both CMV infection and matching HLA type. Whole-study findings and limits: HLA-C-restricted CMV clonotypes gave the most frequent clonotype in two of eight donors.

This clonotype occurred a few times. Its target is unknown. TCRdb itself ran the reads through MiXCR, one entry per CDR3 protein. The sample contains approximately 730,000 distinct CDR3 sequences, under 35% of which appear only once. This receptor was identified in a human donor in good health (CMV status not recorded). Some clones in this sample may be carry-over from other donors' samples. The sample in question was cultured CD8+ T cells from PBMCs, obtained from culture after CMV antigen stimulation.

The CDR3 here is CASSSDPGAGNEQFF. The DNA for the CDR3 is TGTGCCAGCAGCTCAGATCCGGGGGCGGGGAATGAGCAGTTCTTC. J is TRBJ2-1 and V is TRBV5-4; D tentatively reads TRBD1 or TRBD2 (6 bases each). Germline CDR1 SGHNT, CDR2 YYREEE (reference sequence). The CDR3 runs to 15 residues. Between the trimmed V and J ends, which lost 3 bases and 7 bases, there was a span of 17 bases.